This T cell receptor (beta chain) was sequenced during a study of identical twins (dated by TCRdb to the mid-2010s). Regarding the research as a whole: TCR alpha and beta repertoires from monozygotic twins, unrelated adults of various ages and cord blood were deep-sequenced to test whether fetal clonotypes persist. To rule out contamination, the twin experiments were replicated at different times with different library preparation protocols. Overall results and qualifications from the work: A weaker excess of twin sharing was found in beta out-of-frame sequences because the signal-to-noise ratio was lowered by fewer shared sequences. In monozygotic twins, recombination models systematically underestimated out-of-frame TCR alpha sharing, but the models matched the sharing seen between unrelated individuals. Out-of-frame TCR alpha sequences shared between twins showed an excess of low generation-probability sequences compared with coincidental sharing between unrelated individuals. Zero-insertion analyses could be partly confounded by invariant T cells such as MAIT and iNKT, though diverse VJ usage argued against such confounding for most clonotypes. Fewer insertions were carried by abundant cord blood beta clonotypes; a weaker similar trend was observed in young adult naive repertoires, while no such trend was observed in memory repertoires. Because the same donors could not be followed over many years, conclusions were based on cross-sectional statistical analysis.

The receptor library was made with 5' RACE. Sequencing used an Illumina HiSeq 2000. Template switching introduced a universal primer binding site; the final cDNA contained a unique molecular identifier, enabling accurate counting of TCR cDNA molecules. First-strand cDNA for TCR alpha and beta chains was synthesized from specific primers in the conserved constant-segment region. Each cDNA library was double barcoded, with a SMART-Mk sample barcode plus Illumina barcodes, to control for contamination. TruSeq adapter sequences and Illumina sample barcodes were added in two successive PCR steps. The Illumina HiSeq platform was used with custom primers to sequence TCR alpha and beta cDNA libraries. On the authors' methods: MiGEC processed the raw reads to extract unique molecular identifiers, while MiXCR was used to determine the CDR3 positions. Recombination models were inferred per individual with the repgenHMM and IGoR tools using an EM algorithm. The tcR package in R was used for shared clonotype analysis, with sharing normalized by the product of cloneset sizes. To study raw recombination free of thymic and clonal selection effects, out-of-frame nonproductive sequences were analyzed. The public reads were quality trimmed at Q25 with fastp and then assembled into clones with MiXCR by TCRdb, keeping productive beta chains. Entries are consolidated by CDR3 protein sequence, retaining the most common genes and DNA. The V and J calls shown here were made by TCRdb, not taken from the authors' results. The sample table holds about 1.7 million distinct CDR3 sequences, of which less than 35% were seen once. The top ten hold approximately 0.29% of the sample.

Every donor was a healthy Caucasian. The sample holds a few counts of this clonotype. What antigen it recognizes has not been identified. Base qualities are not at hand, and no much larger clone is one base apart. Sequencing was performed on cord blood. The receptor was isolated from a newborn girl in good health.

The CDR3 region has the sequence CSAWDRGVDQPQHF. The nucleotides read TGCAGTGCATGGGACAGGGGCGTCGATCAGCCCCAGCATTTT. The rearranged segments are TRBV20-1 and TRBJ1-5, and TRBD1 matches 10 of the central bases. Unmatched junction bases come to 7, with V trimmed by 6 bases and J by 5 bases. In the germline V gene (reference sequence), CDR1 corresponds to DFQATT and CDR2 to SNEGSKA. The CDR3 runs 14 residues from the cysteine to the phenylalanine. The DNA shown is the 42-base CDR3, in frame from base 1.